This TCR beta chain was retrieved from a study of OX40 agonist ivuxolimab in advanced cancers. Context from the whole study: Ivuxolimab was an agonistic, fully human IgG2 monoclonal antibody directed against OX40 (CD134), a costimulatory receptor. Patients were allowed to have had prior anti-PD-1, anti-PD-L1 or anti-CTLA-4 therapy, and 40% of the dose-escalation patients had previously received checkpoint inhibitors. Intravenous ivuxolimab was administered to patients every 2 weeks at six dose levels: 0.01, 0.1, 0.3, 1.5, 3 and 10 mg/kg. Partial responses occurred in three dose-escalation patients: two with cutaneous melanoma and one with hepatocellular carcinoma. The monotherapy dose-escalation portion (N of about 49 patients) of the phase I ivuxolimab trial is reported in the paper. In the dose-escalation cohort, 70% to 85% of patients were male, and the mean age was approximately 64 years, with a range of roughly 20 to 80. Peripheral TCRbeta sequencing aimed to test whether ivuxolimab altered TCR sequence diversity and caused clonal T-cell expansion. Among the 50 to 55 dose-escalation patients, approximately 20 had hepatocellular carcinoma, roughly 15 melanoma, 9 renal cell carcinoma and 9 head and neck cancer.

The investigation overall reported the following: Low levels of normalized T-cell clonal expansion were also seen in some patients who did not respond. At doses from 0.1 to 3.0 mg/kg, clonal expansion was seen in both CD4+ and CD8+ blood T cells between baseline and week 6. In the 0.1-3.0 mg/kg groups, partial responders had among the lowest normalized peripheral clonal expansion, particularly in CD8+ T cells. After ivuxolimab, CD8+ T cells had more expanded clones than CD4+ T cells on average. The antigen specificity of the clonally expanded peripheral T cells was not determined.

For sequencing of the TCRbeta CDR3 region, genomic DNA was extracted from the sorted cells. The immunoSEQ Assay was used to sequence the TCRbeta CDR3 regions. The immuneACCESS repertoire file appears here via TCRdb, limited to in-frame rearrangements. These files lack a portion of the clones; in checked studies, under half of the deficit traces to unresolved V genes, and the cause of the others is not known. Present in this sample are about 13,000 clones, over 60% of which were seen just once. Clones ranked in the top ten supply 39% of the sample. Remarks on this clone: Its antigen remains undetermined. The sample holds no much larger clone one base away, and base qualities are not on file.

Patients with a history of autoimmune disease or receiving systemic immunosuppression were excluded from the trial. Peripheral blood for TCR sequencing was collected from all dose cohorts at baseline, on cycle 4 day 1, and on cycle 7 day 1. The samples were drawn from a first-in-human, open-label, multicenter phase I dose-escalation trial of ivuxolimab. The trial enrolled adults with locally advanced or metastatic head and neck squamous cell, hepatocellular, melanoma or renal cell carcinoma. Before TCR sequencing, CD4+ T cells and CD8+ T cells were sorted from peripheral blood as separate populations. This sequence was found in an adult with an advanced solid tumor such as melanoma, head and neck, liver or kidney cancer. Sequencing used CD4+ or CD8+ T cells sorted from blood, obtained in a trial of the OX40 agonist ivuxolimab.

The CDR3 is CASSRGSGADTQYF. The DNA sequence is as follows: TGTGCCAGCAGTCGGGGATCTGGGGCAGATACGCAGTATTTT. Recombination linked TRBV7-3 to TRBJ2-3; the best D guess is TRBD2, with 5 bases matching. V lost 6 bases and J lost 4 bases; the stretch between them is 14 bases long. From cysteine to phenylalanine, the CDR3 is 14 amino acids long. The read is trimmed to its CDR3 DNA, 42 bases read in frame from base 1. Sequences SGHTA (CDR1) and FQGTGA (CDR2) are obtained from the germline V gene.